The entry below describes one T cell receptor (beta chain). Its cognate antigen is unknown. CDR1 SQVTM and CDR2 ANQGSEA come from the germline V gene. The CDR3 runs to 18 residues. The V segment lost 4 bases and the J segment 1 base; nucleotides outside the gene matches: 18. This sample was included in a study of response to subunit inactivated influenza vaccine. Using its own MiXCR run on the RT-PCR reads, TCRdb lists one record per CDR3 protein. The table lists about 800,000 distinct CDR3 sequences, roughly 20% of them singletons. Study results and caveats: The authors suggested that every seasonal influenza vaccination recruits few new T cells.

The receptor was isolated from a man in his forties or fifties who received an inactivated influenza vaccine. The chain recombines TRBV29-1 with TRBJ1-1; TRBD1 matches at 7 bases. The material sequenced was PBMCs from blood, taken roughly 5 days after vaccination. CDR3 sequence: CSVALDRDREKGNTEAFF. CDR3 in DNA: TGCAGCGTTGCCCTAGACCGAGACAGGGAGAAGGGGAACACTGAAGCTTTCTTT.